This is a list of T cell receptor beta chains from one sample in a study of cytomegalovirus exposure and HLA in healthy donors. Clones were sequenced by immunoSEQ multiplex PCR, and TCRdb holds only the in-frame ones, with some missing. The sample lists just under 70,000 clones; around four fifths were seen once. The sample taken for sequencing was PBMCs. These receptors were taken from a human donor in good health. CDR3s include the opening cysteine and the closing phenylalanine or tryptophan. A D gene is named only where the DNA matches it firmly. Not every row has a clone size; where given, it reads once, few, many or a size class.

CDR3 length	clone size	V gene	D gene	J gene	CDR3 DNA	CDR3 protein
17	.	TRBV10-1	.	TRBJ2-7	TGCGCCAGCAGTCCGGTCTGGGAGCCCTCCTCCTCTCTCGAGCAGTACTTC	CASSPVWEPSSSLEQYF
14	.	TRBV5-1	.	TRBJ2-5	TGCGCCAGCAGCTTATTTGGGCTCCAAGAGACCCAGTACTTC	CASSLFGLQETQYF
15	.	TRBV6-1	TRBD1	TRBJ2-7	TGTGCCAGCACCATTGGGACAGGGGGAATGTTCGAGCAGTACTTC	CASTIGTGGMFEQYF
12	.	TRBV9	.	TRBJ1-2	TGTGCCAGCGGGGGGGGGAGGGATGGCTACACCTTC	CASGGGRDGYTF
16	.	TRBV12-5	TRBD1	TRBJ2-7	TGTGCTAGTGGTTTGGCGACTCAGGGGGCGCGGTACGAGCAGTACTTC	CASGLATQGARYEQYF
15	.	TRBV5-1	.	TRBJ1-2	TGCGCCAGCAGCTTGGAATCAGGGTCGGGACTCGGCTACACCTTC	CASSLESGSGLGYTF
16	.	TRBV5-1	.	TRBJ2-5	TGCGCCAGCAGCTTTCCTCGGGCGGGCGGACAAGAGACCCAGTACTTC	CASSFPRAGGQETQYF
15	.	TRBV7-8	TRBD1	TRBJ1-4	TGTGCCAGCAGCCGAAACAGGGGTCCTAATGAAAAACTGTTTTTT	CASSRNRGPNEKLFF
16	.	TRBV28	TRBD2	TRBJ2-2	TGTGCCAGCAGCCTACGGGGGGGGAGGAACACCGGGGAGCTGTTTTTT	CASSLRGGRNTGELFF
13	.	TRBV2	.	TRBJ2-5	TGTGCCAGCAGTGAGAATCCTAAAGAGACCCAGTACTTC	CASSENPKETQYF
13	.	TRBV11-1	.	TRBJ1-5	TGTGCCAGCAGCCCCAGGGGAGGGCAGCCCCAGCATTTT	CASSPRGGQPQHF
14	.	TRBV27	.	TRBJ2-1	TGTGCCAGCAGTGCTGGGGGCTTTAGAAATGAGCAGTTCTTC	CASSAGGFRNEQFF
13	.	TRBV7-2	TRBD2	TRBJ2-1	TGTGCCAGCAGCCCCGTGGCTAGCGGGGAATTGTTCTTC	CASSPVASGELFF
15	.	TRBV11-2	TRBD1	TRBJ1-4	TGTGCCAGCACCAGGGGGTCTTGGGGCGATGAAAAACTGTTTTTT	CASTRGSWGDEKLFF
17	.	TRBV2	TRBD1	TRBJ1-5	TGTGCCAGCAGTGGCGGACAGGGTGGAAATAGCAATCAGCCCCAGCATTTT	CASSGGQGGNSNQPQHF
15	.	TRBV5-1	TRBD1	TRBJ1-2	TGCGCCAGCAGCCTGGCTCTCGGGACAGGGTATGGCTACACCTTC	CASSLALGTGYGYTF
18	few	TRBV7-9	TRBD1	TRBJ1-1	TGTGCCAGCAAGTCGTGGGGTGGACAGGTCGCCATGAACACTGAAGCTTTCTTT	CASKSWGGQVAMNTEAFF
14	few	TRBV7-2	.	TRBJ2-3	TGTGCCAGCAGCTTGGCGGGAATCACAGATACGCAGTATTTT	CASSLAGITDTQYF
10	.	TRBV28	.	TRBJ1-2	TGTGCCAGCAGAGGGAGTGGCTACACCTTC	CASRGSGYTF
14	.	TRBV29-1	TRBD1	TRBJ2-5	TGCAGCGTTGAAACCGGGACAGGGGGAGAGACCCAGTACTTC	CSVETGTGGETQYF
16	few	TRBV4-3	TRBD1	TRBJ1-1	TGCGCCAGCAGCCATTTGCCACAGGGGGCATTCACTGAAGCTTTCTTT	CASSHLPQGAFTEAFF
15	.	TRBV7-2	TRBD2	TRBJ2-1	TGTGCCAGCAGCCAAAGCGGGGGGCCCTACAATGAGCAGTTCTTC	CASSQSGGPYNEQFF
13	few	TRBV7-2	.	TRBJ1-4	TGTGCCAGCAGCTTACAGGTTTTTGAAAAACTGTTTTTT	CASSLQVFEKLFF
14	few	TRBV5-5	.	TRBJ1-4	TGTGCCAGCAGTTGGCAGGGGTTAGGTGAAAAACTGTTTTTT	CASSWQGLGEKLFF
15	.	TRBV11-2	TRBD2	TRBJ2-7	TGTGCCAGCAGCTTAGGGCGGGGGGGTCTATACGAGCAGTACTTC	CASSLGRGGLYEQYF
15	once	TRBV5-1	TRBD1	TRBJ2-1	TGCGCCAGCAGCTATGGGACAGGGCAAGGGAATGAGCAGTTCTTC	CASSYGTGQGNEQFF
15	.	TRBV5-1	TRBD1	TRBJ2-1	TGCGCCAGCAGCTCCCGGGGACAGGCCCTCAATGAGCAGTTCTTC	CASSSRGQALNEQFF
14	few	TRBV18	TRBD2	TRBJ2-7	TGTGCCAGCTCACCAGCTAGCGGGGGGCGAGAGCAGTACTTC	CASSPASGGREQYF
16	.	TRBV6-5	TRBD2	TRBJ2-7	TGTGCCAGCAGTTACTCGTCCCTAGCGGATTCCTACGAGCAGTACTTC	CASSYSSLADSYEQYF
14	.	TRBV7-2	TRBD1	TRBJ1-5	TGTGCCAGCAGCTTTCGACAGGGCGGTCAGCCCCAGCATTTT	CASSFRQGGQPQHF
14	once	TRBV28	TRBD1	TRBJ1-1	TGTGCCAGCACCAGGCCCGGGACAGGGGTGGCGCCTTTCTTT	CASTRPGTGVAPFF
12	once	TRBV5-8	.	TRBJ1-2	TGTGCCAGCAGCTTCCCCCGCTATGGCTACACCTTC	CASSFPRYGYTF
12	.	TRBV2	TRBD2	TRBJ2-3	TGTGCCAGCAGACCAGGACTAGCGGGGGTGAATTTT	CASRPGLAGVNF
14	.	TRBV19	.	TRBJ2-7	TGTGCCAGTAGTAGAGCAGGATCATCCTACGAGCAGTACTTC	CASSRAGSSYEQYF
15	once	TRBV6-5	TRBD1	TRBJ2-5	TGTGCCAGCAGTACACGGGACAGGGCAAGGGAGACCCAGTACTTC	CASSTRDRARETQYF
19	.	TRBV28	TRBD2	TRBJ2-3	TGTGCCAGCAAAAGTGGGGGTGGACTAGCGGGGGGCGGTGGAGATACGCAGTATTTT	CASKSGGGLAGGGGDTQYF
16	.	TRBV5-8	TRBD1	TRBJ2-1	TGTGCCAGCAGCCTGGACGGGACAGGGGGCTTGAATGAGCAGTTCTTC	CASSLDGTGGLNEQFF
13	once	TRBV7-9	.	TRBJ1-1	TGTGCCAGCAGCCCCGGTGGGCCCACTGAAGCTTTCTTT	CASSPGGPTEAFF
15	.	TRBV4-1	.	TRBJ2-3	TGCGCCAGCAGCCAAGTAGCTAGCAGCACAGATACGCAGTATTTT	CASSQVASSTDTQYF
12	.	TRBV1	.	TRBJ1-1	TGCACCAGCAGCCCCAGGCACACTGAAGCTTTCTTT	CTSSPRHTEAFF
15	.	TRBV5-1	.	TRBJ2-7	TGCGCCAGTACCCCCACCGGGACTCTGGCTTACGAGCAGTACTTC	CASTPTGTLAYEQYF
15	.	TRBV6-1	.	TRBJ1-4	TGTGCCAGCAGTGAAATCGGGATACCTAATGAAAAACTGTTTTTT	CASSEIGIPNEKLFF
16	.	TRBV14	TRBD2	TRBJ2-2	TGTGCCAGCAGCCTCGGACTAGCTGTGAACACCGGGGAGCTGTTTTTT	CASSLGLAVNTGELFF
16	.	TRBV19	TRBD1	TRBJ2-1	TGTGCCAGCGCCGGGACAGCTGACTTATCCTACAATGAGCAGTTCTTC	CASAGTADLSYNEQFF
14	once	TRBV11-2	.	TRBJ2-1	TGTGCCAGCAGCTTAGCGGGGGGCAACAATGAGCAGTTCTTC	CASSLAGGNNEQFF
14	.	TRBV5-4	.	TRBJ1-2	TGTGCCAGCAGCTTGGGCGGCAGCGCTCTTGGCTACACCTTC	CASSLGGSALGYTF
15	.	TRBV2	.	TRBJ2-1	TGTGCCAGCAGTGAGCGTGGGAGCTCCTACAATGAGCAGTTCTTC	CASSERGSSYNEQFF
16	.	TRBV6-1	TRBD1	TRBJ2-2	TGTGCCAGCAGTGGCCCCCGACAGGGTTCAGACCGGGAGCTGTTTTTT	CASSGPRQGSDRELFF
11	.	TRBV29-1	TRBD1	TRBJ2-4	TGCAGCGCACGACAGGGCGGTTTATTTTACTTC	CSARQGGLFYF